Included here is one TCR beta chain sequence, with context. Donors were grouped by their self-reported clinical history. The data were obtained in a study of blood T cell repertoires in COVID-19. Background on the study: COVID-19 samples collected from the United States, Italy and Spain covered acute and convalescent phases.

V dropped 0 bases and J dropped 7 bases, with 4 bases sitting between them. Germline CDR1 WNHNN, CDR2 SYGVQD (reference sequence). The CDR3 is 12 residues long. Clones were sequenced by immunoSEQ multiplex PCR, and TCRdb holds only the in-frame ones, with some missing. The sample lists approximately 200,000 clones; 90% were seen once. The chain uses TRBV10-1 and TRBJ2-1, with D uncertain. The clonotype was recovered from a man between 25 and 39 years old who had recovered from COVID-19. The sample consisted of PBMCs or T cells enriched from blood (not recorded which). The CDR3 here is CASSESENEQFF. CDR3 nucleotide sequence: TGCGCCAGCAGTGAGTCTGAGAATGAGCAGTTCTTC.